Listed below are T cell receptor beta chains from one sample, sequenced in a study of blood T cell repertoires in COVID-19. Method: immunoSEQ multiplex PCR; TCRdb's copy keeps in-frame clones and lacks some. The sample records about 220,000 clones, roughly 84% being singletons. The sample was peripheral blood. The source of these receptors is a woman aged 80 or over with acute or convalescent COVID-19. CDR3s include the opening cysteine and the closing phenylalanine or tryptophan. D genes are given only for firm matches. Expanded clones get a size class; other rows say once, few or many, or leave the size out.

V gene	J gene	clone size	D gene	CDR3 protein	CDR3 DNA
TRBV9	TRBJ1-2	.	TRBD1	CASSVVKETGVPTF	TGTGCCAGCAGCGTAGTTAAAGAGACAGGGGTTCCCACCTTC
TRBV7-2	TRBJ2-3	.	TRBD2	CASSVGEGTQYF	TGTGCCAGCAGCGTAGGGGAGGGTACGCAGTATTTT
TRBV25-1	TRBJ1-1	few	.	CASSLGAGAPMNTEAFF	TGTGCCAGCAGTCTAGGGGCAGGGGCCCCTATGAACACTGAAGCTTTCTTT
TRBV2	TRBJ2-7	.	.	CALGTGNYEQYF	TGTGCCCTCGGGACTGGAAACTACGAGCAGTACTTC
TRBV27	TRBJ1-1	.	.	CASSTDQARSTEAFF	TGTGCCAGCAGCACGGATCAGGCACGTAGCACTGAAGCTTTCTTT
TRBV5-1	TRBJ1-4	.	.	CASSLRGGNEKLFF	TGCGCCAGCAGCTTGAGAGGAGGTAATGAAAAACTGTTTTTT
TRBV9	TRBJ2-1	.	.	CASSVTGESPNNEQFF	TGTGCCAGCAGCGTAACGGGGGAAAGCCCCAACAATGAGCAGTTCTTC
TRBV7-9	TRBJ2-1	.	TRBD1	CASRETGSGSDEQFF	TGTGCCAGCAGGGAGACAGGGTCCGGGTCGGATGAGCAGTTCTTC
TRBV6-5	TRBJ2-7	.	TRBD1	CASCPGDRNEQYF	TGTGCCAGCTGCCCCGGGGACAGAAACGAGCAGTACTTC
TRBV7-2	TRBJ2-7	.	TRBD1	CASSWTGVSGEQYF	TGTGCCAGCAGCTGGACAGGGGTTTCGGGCGAGCAGTACTTC
TRBV7-2	TRBJ2-1	once	TRBD2	CASSPGLAGGHDGQFF	TGTGCCAGCAGCCCAGGACTAGCGGGGGGACACGACGGGCAGTTCTTC
TRBV27	TRBJ2-7	.	.	CASSLVFGVGSGEQYF	TGTGCCAGCAGTTTAGTGTTCGGGGTTGGGTCGGGCGAGCAGTACTTC
TRBV27	TRBJ1-1	.	.	CASIIFQGRGSEAFF	TGTGCCAGCATCATATTCCAGGGACGGGGGTCTGAAGCTTTCTTT
TRBV28	TRBJ1-6	.	.	CASSSSSSPLHF	TGTGCCAGCAGTTCCTCCTCTTCACCCCTCCACTTT
TRBV5-4	TRBJ2-7	.	TRBD1	CASSLGRDRGRYEQYF	TGTGCCAGCAGCTTGGGCCGGGACAGGGGTAGATACGAGCAGTACTTC
TRBV5-1	TRBJ2-2	.	.	CASSLGGENTGELFF	TGCGCCAGCAGCTTGGGGGGCGAAAACACCGGGGAGCTGTTTTTT
TRBV9	TRBJ2-5	.	TRBD2	CASSVGASGGVEETQYF	TGTGCCAGCAGCGTAGGGGCTAGCGGGGGCGTGGAGGAGACCCAGTACTTC
TRBV9	TRBJ1-1	.	.	CASSFTGSPTEAFF	TGTGCCAGCAGCTTCACAGGGTCCCCCACTGAAGCTTTCTTT
TRBV6-1	TRBJ2-7	.	TRBD1	CASSERRTGGSTVTYEQYF	TGTGCCAGCAGTGAAAGGCGGACAGGGGGCTCCACAGTCACCTACGAGCAGTACTTC
TRBV27	TRBJ2-6	.	.	CASARMSGANVLTF	TGTGCCAGCGCCAGAATGTCTGGGGCCAACGTCCTGACTTTC
TRBV7-3	TRBJ2-3	.	.	CASSVSGGLLDTQYF	TGTGCCAGCAGCGTATCCGGGGGGCTCCTAGATACGCAGTATTTT
TRBV12-3/TRBV12-4	TRBJ2-1	.	.	CASSLDRKVFF	TGTGCCAGCAGTTTAGACAGGAAGGTGTTCTTC
TRBV19	TRBJ2-3	.	TRBD2	CASSYGLAGGLSPSTDTQYF	TGTGCCAGTAGTTACGGACTAGCGGGGGGTCTATCCCCTAGCACAGATACGCAGTATTTT
TRBV25-1	TRBJ2-5	.	.	CASSLTRGIQETQYF	TGTGCCAGCAGTCTTACACGGGGGATACAAGAGACCCAGTACTTC
TRBV6-5	TRBJ1-1	.	TRBD1	CASSYGQGAEAFF	TGTGCCAGCAGTTATGGACAGGGAGCTGAAGCTTTCTTT
TRBV5-8	TRBJ2-6	once	TRBD1	CASRAKSQGALGANVLTF	TGTGCCAGCAGAGCGAAATCACAGGGGGCGCTTGGGGCCAACGTCCTGACTTTC
TRBV19	TRBJ2-7	once	TRBD1	CASNARDSRHEQYF	TGTGCCAGTAATGCCAGGGACAGCAGGCACGAGCAGTACTTC
TRBV2	TRBJ2-3	.	TRBD2	CASSEASGRGGTDTQYF	TGTGCCAGCAGTGAAGCGTCCGGGCGGGGGGGGACAGATACGCAGTATTTT
TRBV10-1	TRBJ2-7	.	TRBD1	CASGTIRQGAYEQYF	TGCGCCTCGGGGACCATACGACAGGGGGCTTACGAGCAGTACTTC
TRBV7-3	TRBJ2-5	.	.	CASSSQTQETQYF	TGTGCCAGCAGCTCCCAAACTCAAGAGACCCAGTACTTC
TRBV15	TRBJ2-6	.	TRBD1	CATSVPTGLGFGANVLTF	TGTGCCACCAGCGTCCCGACAGGGTTGGGCTTTGGGGCCAACGTCCTGACTTTC
TRBV3-1/TRBV3-2	TRBJ1-6	.	.	CASSHSTGRVSPLHF	TGTGCCAGCAGCCATTCGACAGGCCGGGTTTCACCCCTCCACTTT
TRBV2	TRBJ2-2	.	TRBD1	CASSVDRGATGELFF	TGTGCCAGCAGTGTTGACAGGGGAGCGACCGGGGAGCTGTTTTTT
TRBV7-3	TRBJ1-2	.	TRBD1	CASSPDRGDWGGYTF	TGTGCCAGCAGCCCGGACAGGGGGGATTGGGGTGGCTACACCTTC
TRBV4-1	TRBJ1-1	.	.	CASSQRTLNTEAFF	TGCGCCAGCAGCCAACGAACACTGAACACTGAAGCTTTCTTT
TRBV19	TRBJ1-2	once	.	CASSSDRLGSYGYTF	TGTGCCAGTAGTTCTGACAGGTTAGGGTCCTATGGCTACACCTTC
TRBV7-3	TRBJ2-2	.	.	CASSSYTGELFF	TGTGCCAGCAGCTCCTACACCGGGGAGCTGTTTTTT
TRBV5-4	TRBJ2-2	.	.	CASSRDGVTGELFF	TGTGCCAGCAGCCGCGACGGGGTTACCGGGGAGCTGTTTTTT
TRBV5-1	TRBJ2-5	few	TRBD1	CASSLGGQGSWETQYF	TGCGCCAGCAGCTTGGGTGGACAGGGTTCATGGGAGACCCAGTACTTC
TRBV12-3/TRBV12-4	TRBJ2-7	.	TRBD2	CASSRREAYEQYF	TGTGCCAGCAGTCGGCGGGAGGCTTACGAGCAGTACTTC
TRBV28	TRBJ1-1	.	.	CASSLSTGLAFF	TGTGCCAGCAGTTTATCTACAGGGTTAGCTTTCTTT